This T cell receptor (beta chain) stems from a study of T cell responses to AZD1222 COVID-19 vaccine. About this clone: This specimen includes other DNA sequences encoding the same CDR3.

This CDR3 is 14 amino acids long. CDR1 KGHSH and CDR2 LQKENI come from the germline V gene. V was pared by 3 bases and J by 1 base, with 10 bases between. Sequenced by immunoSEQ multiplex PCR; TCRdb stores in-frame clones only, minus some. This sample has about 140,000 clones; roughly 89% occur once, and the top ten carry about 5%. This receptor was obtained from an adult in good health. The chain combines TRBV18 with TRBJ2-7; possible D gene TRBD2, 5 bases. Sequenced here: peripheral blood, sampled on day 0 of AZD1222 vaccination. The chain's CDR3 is CASSPGTGSYEQYF. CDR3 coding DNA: TGTGCCAGCTCACCGGGCACGGGGTCCTACGAGCAGTACTTC.